This TCR beta chain was recovered during a study of shared clonotypes between healthy human individuals. Study-level points and caveats: Compared with clonotypes that all four donors shared, non-shared clonotypes had lower generation probabilities.

Measured with immunoSEQ multiplex PCR; TCRdb has only the in-frame clones, and not every one. There are about 2.2 million clones in the sample; about 93% occur only once, and 1.5% to 2% lies in the top ten. The V gene's germline CDR1 is SQVTM and CDR2 ANQGSEA. V lost 3 bases to trimming and J lost 0 bases, with 6 bases between them. This CDR3 comprises 13 residues. This clone was picked up one time. Its antigen remains unknown. CD8 cells classed as naive were CD45RO-negative and positively selected for CCR7, excluding terminally differentiated effector memory CD45RA+ cells. Sequences were obtained from naive CD8+ T cells from PBMCs. The receptor's source is a man aged 18 to 29 in good health. Some clones in this sample may be carry-over from other donors' samples. J is TRBJ2-1 and V is TRBV29-1; D remains unclear. The CDR3 bases are TGCAGCGTTGAGGAGAGCTCCTACAATGAGCAGTTCTTC. Translation: CSVEESSYNEQFF.